The 32 T cell receptor beta chains given below trace back to one sample, sequenced in a study of read filtering for tumor transcriptome and immune sequencing. The library was built from about 400 ng RNA with molecular barcoded adaptors for alpha/delta and beta/gamma chains. MiXCR, applied by TCRdb to the reads, yields one record per CDR3 protein. The table has fewer than 30,000 distinct CDR3 sequences, 20% to 25% seen once; the top ten hold about a sixth. The source material was a population of CD138-negative cells sorted from bone marrow. These receptor sequences come from a donor at least 40 years old with multiple myeloma.

This clonotype has ten or more counts. This chain connects TRBV7-9 to TRBJ2-1, with 7 bases aligning to TRBD2. Germline loops: CDR1 SEHNR, CDR2 FQNEAQ (reference sequence). Germline trimming cut 5 bases from V and 2 bases from J; bases unmatched to any gene: 6. This CDR3 comprises 15 residues. CDR3 DNA sequence: TGTGCCAGCAGCCCCGCGGGAGTAGCCTACAATGAGCAGTTCTTC. Its protein is CASSPAGVAYNEQFF.

The genes are TRBV29-1 and TRBJ2-1, with 11 bases identical to TRBD2. CDR1 is SQVTM and CDR2 is ANQGSEA in the germline V gene. This CDR3 is built from 16 residues. Trimming at V came to 3 bases and at J to 1 base, leaving 5 bases not matched to a gene. The chain's CDR3 is CSVESSGRKSYNEQFF. The CDR3 DNA reads TGCAGCGTTGAGTCTAGCGGGAGGAAGTCCTACAATGAGCAGTTCTTC.

The table lists this clonotype with a count of one. The chain couples TRBV5-1 to TRBJ2-1, with no clear D. The CDR3 length is 16 residues. Germline values: CDR1 SGHRS, CDR2 YFSETQ. Trimming cost V 4 bases and J 7 bases, with 21 bases left between them. In DNA, the CDR3 is TGCGCCAGCAGCGGGATAAGCGACGTCTCCCATAATGAGCAGTTCTTC. This encodes CASSGISDVSHNEQFF. The entire variable domain, with the rest obtained from reference TRBV5-1 and TRBJ2-1, is as follows: KAGVTQTPRYLIKTRGQQVTLSCSPISGHRSVSWYQQTPGQGLQFLFEYFSETQRNKGNFPGRFSGRQFSNSRSEMNVSTLELGDSALYLCASSGISDVSHNEQFFGPGTRLTVL.

This clonotype was observed at least ten times. The genes are TRBV25-1 and TRBJ2-7; 10 nucleotides match TRBD1. V shed 6 bases and J 3 bases; nucleotides not matched to a gene: 5. The V gene's germline CDR1 is MGHDK and CDR2 SYGVNS. The length of the CDR3 is 14 residues. CDR3 in amino acids: CASRRQGASYEQYF. The DNA for the CDR3 is TGTGCCAGCAGGAGACAGGGGGCAAGCTACGAGCAGTACTTC.

This clonotype occurred many times. The chain combines TRBV27 with TRBJ2-5; tentatively, D is TRBD1 (7 bases). CDR1 MNHEY and CDR2 SMNVEV come from the germline V gene (reference sequence). There are 14 residues in the CDR3. Between the trimmed V and J ends, which lost 5 bases and 1 base, there was a span of 11 bases. CDR3 amino acids: CASSPGDSQETQYF. The CDR3 bases are TGTGCCAGCAGTCCGGGGGACAGCCAAGAGACCCAGTACTTC.

This clonotype was counted at least ten times. No DNA is shown, since the ends of the CDR3 on it are uncertain; the CDR3 is the one TCRdb lists. The rearrangement joins TRBV28 to TRBJ2-1; the table's D call, TRBD2, was not checked against the DNA. The germline V gene encodes CDR1 MDHEN and CDR2 SYDVKM. The CDR3 has 12 amino acids, counting both end residues. The CDR3 spells CASSLVASGNFF.

This clonotype was found many times. Relative to the germline gene, one junction end is altered; a read error may explain this. The rearrangement links TRBV5-1 to TRBJ2-2, with TRBD1 matching over 10 bases. CDR1 and CDR2 (germline): SGHRS, YFSETQ. The CDR3 length is 15 residues. CDR3 in amino acids: CASSPGTGATGELFF. CDR3 nucleotide sequence: TGCGCTAGCAGTCCAGGGACAGGGGCAACCGGGGAGCTGTTTTTT.

Comments on this clonotype: With only one base between it and a far larger clone, this is likely a read error. The chain links TRBV11-1 to TRBJ2-7; D is unclear. The CDR3 extends over 12 amino acids. The germline CDR1 and CDR2 sequences are SGHAT and FQDESV (reference sequence). The CDR3: CASSLPEYGQYF. The CDR3 bases are TGTGCCAGCAGCTTACCTGAGTACGGGCAGTACTTC.

Concerning this clonotype: Because it lacks the conserved phenylalanine or tryptophan at the end, this CDR3 is likely a read error. The DNA is omitted, as the CDR3 cannot be located on it reliably, and the CDR3 follows TCRdb's listing. The chain has TRBV20-1 and TRBJ2-1; TRBD2 reflects the table's D call only, with no check against the DNA. Germline CDR1 and CDR2: DFQATT and SNEGSKA (reference sequence). The CDR3 adds up to 15 amino acids, both ends counted. CDR3 sequence: CSAPRAGEVYNEQFI.

This clonotype was recorded at least ten times. This sequence joins TRBV11-2 and TRBJ2-7, with 9 bases that match TRBD1. After removal of 5 bases from V and 1 base from J, the junction contained 3 bases not matched to a gene. This CDR3 region has 14 residues. Per the germline V gene, CDR1 is SGHAT and CDR2 is FQNNGV. The CDR3 DNA is TGTGCCAGCAGCCCGACAGGGGGTTCCTACGAGCAGTACTTC. Its protein product is CASSPTGGSYEQYF.

The rearrangement links TRBV4-1 to TRBJ2-1, with 13 bases matching TRBD2. The CDR3 spans 17 residues. V dropped 4 bases and J dropped 9; count of bases not matched to a gene: 12. Germline CDR1 is MGHRA and CDR2 is YSYEKL. The CDR3 protein is CASSRLGGTSGRGEQFF. In DNA, the CDR3 is TGCGCCAGCAGCCGTCTCGGCGGCACTAGCGGGAGGGGTGAGCAGTTCTTC.

The chain combines TRBV20-1 with TRBJ2-7; a weak D match, TRBD1 (6 bases). This CDR3 has 12 residues. The germline CDR1 and CDR2 sequences are DFQATT and SNEGSKA (reference sequence). V lost 6 bases and J lost 9, with 18 bases in between. This CDR3 is CSARLLEQGQYF. Written as DNA, the CDR3 is TGCAGTGCCCGATTGCTCGAACAGGGGCAGTACTTC.

This clonotype is labeled large (0.1 to 1%). The V and J genes are TRBV28 and TRBJ2-1; 10 nucleotides match TRBD2. Germline values: CDR1 MDHEN, CDR2 SYDVKM. The CDR3 consists of 17 residues. J lost 4 bases, V lost 5 bases, and 11 bases had no gene match. As DNA, the CDR3 is TGTGCCAGCAGTAAGTCCCTAGCGGGAGTTATATACAATGAGCAGTTCTTC. It yields the protein CASSKSLAGVIYNEQFF.

In this sample, this clonotype turned up many times. The chain links TRBV6-5 to TRBJ1-1; D is perhaps TRBD1 (5 bases). The CDR3 consists of 17 residues. Trimming removed 7 bases from V and 1 base from J, with 22 bases in between. The germline V gene has CDR1 MNHEY and CDR2 SVGAGI. CDR3 loop: CASTRVWSVTQNTEAFF. The CDR3 DNA reads as TGTGCCAGCACCAGGGTGTGGAGCGTAACTCAGAACACTGAAGCTTTCTTT.

This clonotype was seen repeatedly, ten times or more. This chain joins TRBV25-1 and TRBJ2-7, with D unclear. V gave up 3 bases and J gave up 2 bases, with 5 bases separating them. Germline-derived CDR1 and CDR2 are MGHDK and SYGVNS. The CDR3 extends over 12 amino acids. The CDR3 DNA follows: TGTGCCAGCAGTGACCAGCCCTACGAGCAGTACTTC. Protein product: CASSDQPYEQYF.

Concerning this clonotype: This may be a read error: a much more frequent sequence differs by one nucleotide. V usage is TRBV11-2 and J usage is TRBJ2-5; no firm D call. There are 13 residues in the CDR3. The germline CDR1 and CDR2 sequences are SGHAT and FQNNGV. The V and J ends lost 3 bases and 5 bases respectively, with 10 bases between them. In DNA form, the CDR3 reads TGTGCCAGCAGCTTCGGCGGAATGGAGACCCAGTACTTC. Protein product: CASSFGGMETQYF.

This clonotype was detected ten times or more. The chain has TRBV2 and TRBJ1-5, with D hard to call. CDR3 length: 14 amino acids. The V end was cut by 0 bases, the J end by 7 bases, with 10 bases between. CDR1 and CDR2 (germline): SNHLY, FYNNEI. This chain's CDR3 is CASSEAIGSQPQHF. The CDR3 DNA reads TGTGCCAGCAGTGAAGCTATAGGGTCCCAGCCCCAGCATTTT.

This clonotype is a singleton in its sample. A much larger clonotype is one base distant, so this may be a read error. The V call is TRBV10-3, the J call TRBJ1-1; 8 bases map to TRBD1. The CDR3 runs to 13 residues. The germline V gene encodes CDR1 ENHRY and CDR2 SYGVKD. The CDR3 reads CANRTGRNTEALF. The CDR3 DNA follows: TGTGCCAACAGGACAGGGAGGAACACTGAAGCTCTCTTT.

Details on this clonotype: A far more abundant clone sits one base away, making this likely a read error. Here the CDR3 omits its conserved ending phenylalanine or tryptophan, so a read error is the likely source. It is unclear where the CDR3 begins or ends on the DNA, so no DNA is shown, and the CDR3 is as TCRdb lists it. The V gene is TRBV5-1, the J gene TRBJ2-1; the DNA was not compared with TRBD2, the D call given in the table. The CDR3 spans 13 amino acids, including both terminal residues. Germline values: CDR1 SGHRS, CDR2 YFSETQ. CDR3 in amino acids: CASSLGATSGKAY.

On this clonotype itself: One end of the junction fails to match germline, which may point to a read error. The chain employs TRBV20-1 and TRBJ2-3, with 7 bases that match TRBD2. Per the germline V gene, CDR1 is DFQATT and CDR2 is SNEGSKA (reference sequence). The CDR3 extends over 17 amino acids. CDR3 residues: CSARPPRTTGRSDTPYF. CDR3 in DNA: TGCAGTGCCAGACCTCCGCGGACTACCGGGAGGTCAGATACGCCGTATTTT.

This clonotype was detected ten times or more. The rearrangement links TRBV9 to TRBJ1-3, with 8 positions matching TRBD1. CDR3 length: 15 amino acids. The trim removed 0 bases at V and 4 bases at J, leaving 3 bases unmatched. CDR1 and CDR2 from the germline V gene are SGDLS and YYNGEE. CDR3 sequence (DNA): TGTGCCAGCAGCGTAGGCAGGGGGCGAGGAAACACCATATATTTT. Protein product: CASSVGRGRGNTIYF.

In this sample, this clonotype turned up many times. V and J are TRBV7-2 and TRBJ2-3; 7 bases map to TRBD1. The J segment lost 12 bases and the V segment lost 5 bases, leaving 11 bases of the junction unmatched. From germline, CDR1 is SGHTA and CDR2 FQGNSA. The CDR3 extends over 13 amino acids. The CDR3 DNA reads as TGTGCCAGCAGCCCCGTCTCGACAGGGAGTCAGTATTTT. Translation gives CASSPVSTGSQYF. Drawing the rest from reference TRBV7-2 and TRBJ2-3, the complete variable domain is GAGVSQSPSNKVTEKGKDVELRCDPISGHTALYWYRQSLGQGLEFLIYFQGNSAPDKSGLPSDRFSAERTGGSVSTLTIQRTQQEDSAVYLCASSPVSTGSQYFGPGTRLTVL.

This clonotype has a count of ten or more. The rearrangement joins TRBV28 to TRBJ1-5; 7 nucleotides line up with TRBD1. The CDR3 is 14 amino acids. CDR1 and CDR2 from the germline V gene are MDHEN and SYDVKM. V was clipped by 5 bases and J by 3 bases; unmatched bases: 4. CDR3 amino acids: CASSDRVVNQPQHF. DNA of the CDR3: TGTGCCAGCAGTGACAGGGTAGTCAATCAGCCCCAGCATTTT.

This clonotype was found many times. The chain carries TRBV9 and TRBJ2-7; 9 bases fit TRBD1. CDR3 length: 16 residues. Germline CDR1 SGDLS, CDR2 YYNGEE. J lost 3 bases, V lost 2 bases, and 9 bases had no gene match. The CDR3 nucleotides read TGTGCCAGCAGCGTCCTTCCGGGACAGGGATTCTACGAGCAGTACTTC. Its protein product is CASSVLPGQGFYEQYF.

Comment on this clonotype: A far larger clone is just one base off, so this is likely a read error. V gene TRBV6-6 combines with J gene TRBJ2-1; 8 bases match TRBD2. The CDR3 runs 11 residues. Per the germline V gene, CDR1 is MNHNY and CDR2 is SVGAGI (reference sequence). CDR3 bases: TGTGCCAGCAGCCTAGCGGGTGAGCAGCTCTTC. It specifies CASSLAGEQLF.

This clonotype counts as medium-sized (0.01 to 0.1%). The rearrangement links TRBV2 to TRBJ2-2; 7 bases align to TRBD2. This CDR3 comprises 13 residues. Germline V gives CDR1 SNHLY, CDR2 FYNNEI. V lost 5 bases, J lost 6 bases, and 3 bases stayed unmatched. CDR3 in DNA: TGTGCCAGCAGTTTGACTAGCCCCGGGGAGCTGTTTTTT. This encodes CASSLTSPGELFF.

This clonotype was detected many times. The J gene is TRBJ2-7, the V gene TRBV15, with 7 positions matching TRBD2. The CDR3 sequence is 15 residues long. In germline, CDR1 is LNHNV, CDR2 YYDKDF (reference sequence). The V and J ends lost 2 bases and 5 bases, in that order; junction bases with no gene match: 9. The CDR3 spells CATSRLPAGDNEQYF. For the CDR3, the DNA is TGTGCCACCAGCAGATTACCTGCGGGGGATAACGAGCAGTACTTC.

There are a few counts of this clonotype. The rearrangement joins TRBV12-3 or TRBV12-4 to TRBJ1-5, with 11 bases fitting TRBD1. Trimming took 6 bases from V and 6 from J; bases not matched to a gene: 7. The CDR3 spans 15 residues. The CDR3 DNA follows: TGTGCCAGCAGAGTTGGACAGGGGGCAATTCAGCCCCAGCATTTT. This encodes CASRVGQGAIQPQHF.

A note on this clonotype: Compared with germline, one end of the junction differs, possibly owing to a read error. This chain uses TRBV29-1 with TRBJ2-2, with a weak D call TRBD1 (5 bases). CDR3 size: 11 residues. Germline V CDR1 and CDR2: SQVTM, ANQGSEA. Here the CDR3 DNA reads TGCAGCGGAGTTGGGGCCGGAGAGCTGTTTTTT. Encoded protein: CSGVGAGELFF.

CDR3: CASQPRAPRGLVRNEQFF. In DNA form, the CDR3 reads TGCGCCAGCCAACCCAGGGCGCCCAGGGGGCTCGTACGCAATGAGCAGTTCTTC. The chain joins TRBV4-1 to TRBJ2-1; 8 bases line up with TRBD1. Per the germline V gene, CDR1 is MGHRA and CDR2 is YSYEKL. The CDR3 is made up of 18 amino acids. V shed 8 bases, J shed 6 bases, and the junction held 21 bases outside the gene matches.

This clonotype came up many times. The chain is built from TRBV5-4 and TRBJ2-5; 12 bases agree with TRBD1. CDR3 length: 15 amino acids. V was clipped by 4 bases and J by 3 bases; unmatched bases: 4. In germline, CDR1 is SGHNT, CDR2 YYREEE (reference sequence). The CDR3 sequence is CASSPGTGGEETQYF. DNA for the CDR3: TGTGCCAGCAGCCCAGGGACAGGGGGCGAAGAGACCCAGTACTTC.

This clonotype was recorded a few times. The chain has TRBV5-1 and TRBJ1-1; the D is unclear. Trimming pared 0 bases from V and 4 bases from J, leaving 7 bases between. CDR1 and CDR2 from the germline V gene are SGHRS and YFSETQ. This CDR3 has 13 amino acids. The CDR3 DNA reads as TGCGCCAGCAGCTTGGATATGAGCACTGAAGCTTTCTTT. Protein: CASSLDMSTEAFF.